This T cell receptor beta chain was captured by sequencing in a study of blood T cell repertoires in COVID-19. The wider study: Donors in the United States, Italy and Spain gave samples during acute or convalescent COVID-19.

CDR1 is SGHKS, CDR2 YYEKEE, per germline (reference sequence). Trimming cost V 0 bases and J 6 bases, with 16 bases left between them. The CDR3 length is 15 residues. Original data processing: How many nucleated cells were present was estimated from reference gene primer amplification. Here immunoSEQ multiplex PCR was the method, and the copy in TCRdb shows in-frame clones only, minus some. Clonal size and the V and J genes are those of that table, whereas D and trimming came from the DNA. The sample lists 270,000 or so clones, around 86% occurring once. The gene calls are TRBV5-5 and TRBJ2-7, with D possibly matching TRBD1 (6 bases). This clonotype was sampled from a woman aged 55-69 years with active or convalescent COVID-19. The source material was peripheral blood. The CDR3 spells CASSLVGQKGGEQYF. The CDR3 DNA is TGTGCCAGCAGCTTGGTTGGGCAAAAAGGGGGCGAGCAGTACTTC.